The 26 T cell receptor beta chains reported below all come from one sample, sequenced in a study of control samples from healthy donors and cancer patients. Measured with immunoSEQ multiplex PCR; TCRdb has only the in-frame clones, and not every one. The sample records approximately 150,000 clones, approximately 86% being singletons. The sequencing sample was made of blood. These receptors were obtained from a man younger than 30 in good health.

V is TRBV5-1 and J is TRBJ2-1; 13 bases align to TRBD2. The V gene end was trimmed by 1 base and the J gene end by 3 bases; junction bases not matched to a gene: 1. This CDR3 comprises 16 residues. Germline CDR1 reads SGHRS; CDR2 reads YFSETQ. CDR3 sequence (DNA): TGCGCCAGCAGCTTGACTAGCGGGGGGGTCTACAATGAGCAGTTCTTC. This translates into CASSLTSGGVYNEQFF.

V gene TRBV2 combines with J gene TRBJ1-3; TRBD1 agrees at 7 bases. The CDR3 totals 16 residues. Germline V gene lookup returns CDR1 SNHLY and CDR2 FYNNEI. Unmatched junction bases numbered 9, after V lost 6 bases and J lost 1 base. The CDR3 is CASSSRQGRSGNTIYF. CDR3 bases: TGTGCCAGCAGCTCCCGACAGGGCCGATCTGGAAACACCATATATTTT.

The chain links TRBV7-3 to TRBJ2-7, with 7 bases matching TRBD2. Germline V gives CDR1 SGHTA, CDR2 FQGTGA. The CDR3 spans 13 residues. V lost 2 bases and J lost 6; bases outside the gene matches: 4. CDR3 residues: CASSLSLAGEQYF. The CDR3 DNA follows: TGTGCCAGCAGCTTATCGTTAGCGGGCGAGCAGTACTTC.

This sequence joins TRBV27 and TRBJ1-4, with 9 bases lining up with TRBD1. The CDR3 runs 13 residues. V trimming: 5 bases; J trimming: 7 bases; junction bases outside the gene matches: 2. Germline V gives CDR1 MNHEY, CDR2 SMNVEV (reference sequence). As DNA, the CDR3 is TGTGCCAGCAGTCGACAGGGGGGTGAAAAACTGTTTTTT. Translating gives CASSRQGGEKLFF.

This chain links TRBV19 with TRBJ2-4; the D is unclear. There are 14 residues in the CDR3. Germline CDR1 is LNHDA and CDR2 is SQIVND (reference sequence). Trimming pared 5 bases from V and 0 bases from J, leaving 8 bases between. The CDR3 nucleotides read TGTGCCAGTAGTGGGAACCGAGCCAAAAACATTCAGTACTTC. As protein: CASSGNRAKNIQYF.

This rearrangement joins TRBV2 to TRBJ1-4; D is undetermined. The CDR3 consists of 14 residues. V lost 7 bases to trimming and J lost 3 bases, with 12 bases between them. Germline CDR1 reads SNHLY; CDR2 reads FYNNEI. The CDR3 spells CASKRGMANEKLFF. DNA for the CDR3: TGTGCCAGCAAACGGGGTATGGCTAATGAAAAACTGTTTTTT.

The V and J genes are TRBV5-1 and TRBJ2-1; D is unclear. Trimming shortened V by 1 base and J by 7 bases, and 6 bases separated the two germline ends. Germline-derived CDR1 and CDR2 are SGHRS and YFSETQ. This CDR3 contains 12 residues. CDR3 nucleotide sequence: TGCGCCAGCAGCTTGATGGGGAATGAGCAGTTCTTC. This sequence encodes CASSLMGNEQFF.

V usage is TRBV7-2 and J usage is TRBJ1-1; 9 bases line up with TRBD1. The V segment lost 2 bases and the J segment 3 bases; nucleotides outside the gene matches: 4. This CDR3 is built from 15 residues. Germline V gives CDR1 SGHTA, CDR2 FQGNSA. This chain's CDR3 is CASSLWGQGDTEAFF. The CDR3 DNA sequence: TGTGCCAGCAGCTTATGGGGACAGGGCGACACTGAAGCTTTCTTT.

The chain uses TRBV7-9 and TRBJ2-1; D possibly corresponds to TRBD1 (6 bases). V gave up 5 bases and J gave up 7 bases, with 27 bases separating them. Germline V gene lookup returns CDR1 SEHNR and CDR2 FQNEAQ (reference sequence). The CDR3 extends over 18 amino acids. The CDR3 DNA reads as TGTGCCAGCAGCATGACCTTCAGGGGTAGGGTGGAGATAAATGAGCAGTTCTTC. Residues: CASSMTFRGRVEINEQFF.

This rearrangement joins TRBV28 to TRBJ2-3, with 8 bases matching TRBD2. Unmatched junction bases numbered 16, after V lost 3 bases and J lost 2 bases. The CDR3 length is 19 residues. Germline V gene lookup returns CDR1 MDHEN and CDR2 SYDVKM. The DNA for the CDR3 is TGTGCCAGCAGTTTTTTCGTGGCTAGCGGGTCCGTACACACAGATACGCAGTATTTT. Protein: CASSFFVASGSVHTDTQYF.

The V and J genes are TRBV15 and TRBJ1-5; D is uncertain. The ends were cut back, 0 bases at V and 4 bases at J, with 13 bases in the middle. CDR3 length: 16 amino acids. CDR1 is LNHNV, CDR2 YYDKDF, per germline (reference sequence). The CDR3 loop reads CATSRDQRNSNQPQHF. DNA of the CDR3: TGTGCCACCAGCAGAGATCAGAGGAACAGTAATCAGCCCCAGCATTTT.

This rearrangement joins TRBV19 to TRBJ2-1, with D possibly being TRBD2 (7 bases). Looked up from germline, CDR1 is LNHDA and CDR2 is SQIVND (reference sequence). CDR3 length: 16 amino acids. V lost 3 bases to trimming and J lost 4 bases, with 16 bases between them. CDR3 sequence (DNA): TGTGCCAGTAGTATTTGGCGGGGGCCGACTTACAATGAGCAGTTCTTC. Its protein is CASSIWRGPTYNEQFF.

V is TRBV5-1 and J is TRBJ1-2; tentative D call: TRBD1 (6 bases). CDR3 length: 14 residues. Germline V CDR1 and CDR2: SGHRS, YFSETQ. The ends were cut back, 6 bases at V and 1 base at J, with 13 bases in the middle. CDR3 in amino acids: CASKRGLDNYGYTF. For the CDR3, the DNA is TGCGCCAGCAAACGGGGGCTCGATAACTATGGCTACACCTTC.

This sequence joins TRBV6-5 and TRBJ2-1; D unresolved. The V gene lost 6 bases and the J gene lost 4 bases, with 10 bases spanning the gap. The CDR3 has 13 amino acids. Germline loops: CDR1 MNHEY, CDR2 SVGAGI. The CDR3 reads CASSPARYNEQFF. CDR3 nucleotides: TGTGCCAGCAGCCCCGCCAGGTACAATGAGCAGTTCTTC.

CDR3 sequence (DNA): TGCGCCAGCAGAGGAGGGTTACCCAGCTCCTACAATGAGCAGTTCTTC. It is translated as CASRGGLPSSYNEQFF. The V gene is TRBV10-1, the J gene TRBJ2-1; D may be TRBD2 (6 bases). CDR1 WNHNN and CDR2 SYGVQD come from the germline V gene (reference sequence). The CDR3 length is 16 residues. Trimming cost V 6 bases and J 0 bases, with 15 bases left between them.

The chain is built from TRBV24-1 and TRBJ2-7; D is ambiguous. Germline V gives CDR1 KGHDR, CDR2 SFDVKD. Trimming removed 0 bases from V and 2 bases from J, with 10 bases in between. This CDR3 has 15 amino acids. This chain's CDR3 is CATSDLQQDPYEQYF. In DNA, the CDR3 is TGTGCCACCAGTGATTTGCAGCAGGACCCCTACGAGCAGTACTTC.

This clone was found once. This chain joins TRBV6-5 and TRBJ1-2; 7 positions agree with TRBD1. Trimming removed 8 bases from V and 5 bases from J; junction bases left unmatched: 5. The CDR3 extends over 12 amino acids. The germline V gene has CDR1 MNHEY and CDR2 SVGAGI. For the CDR3, the DNA is TGTGCCAGCCAAGGGACAGCATATGGCTACACCTTC. It codes for CASQGTAYGYTF.

This clone was counted only a few times. The chain uses TRBV5-1 and TRBJ1-1; D possibly corresponds to TRBD1 (5 bases). The CDR3 has 17 amino acids. V lost 0 bases to trimming and J lost 0 bases, with 15 bases between them. Germline lookup yields CDR1 SGHRS and CDR2 YFSETQ. CDR3 amino acids: CASSLDPATGMNTEAFF. CDR3 sequence (DNA): TGCGCCAGCAGCTTGGACCCCGCTACAGGCATGAACACTGAAGCTTTCTTT.

This chain joins TRBV5-5 and TRBJ1-3, with a tentative D call TRBD1 (6 bases). Trimming took off 2 bases at V and 0 bases at J, with 9 bases between the two ends. Germline V CDR1 and CDR2: SGHKS, YYEKEE (reference sequence). The CDR3 spans 15 residues. DNA of the CDR3: TGTGCCAGCAGCTTCACAGGGACCTCTGGAAACACCATATATTTT. This encodes CASSFTGTSGNTIYF.

The chain links TRBV6-6 to TRBJ2-5, with D possibly TRBD1 on 6 matching bases. The CDR3 loop spans 15 amino acids. From germline, CDR1 is MNHNY and CDR2 SVGAGI (reference sequence). The V and J ends lost 2 bases and 0 bases respectively, with 10 bases between them. The CDR3 loop is CASSYTGPYQETQYF. The CDR3 coding sequence is TGTGCCAGCAGTTACACAGGGCCGTACCAAGAGACCCAGTACTTC.

The J gene is TRBJ2-2, the V gene TRBV6-2 or TRBV6-3; maybe TRBD1 (6 bases). Germline lookup yields CDR1 MNHEY and CDR2 SVGEGT. The CDR3 loop spans 15 amino acids. Trimming took 5 bases from V and 9 from J, leaving 19 bases between them. In nucleotides, the CDR3 is TGTGCCAGCAGTACTGATGACAGGAAGCTTCGGGAGCTGTTTTTT. Amino acid sequence: CASSTDDRKLRELFF.

CDR3 coding DNA: TGTGCCAGCAGCTTGGGGCCCAATAAGTACCAGCCCCAGCATTTT. Protein: CASSLGPNKYQPQHF. The chain is built from TRBV5-6 and TRBJ1-5; D is unresolved. In germline, CDR1 is SGHDT, CDR2 YYEEEE. This CDR3 contains 15 residues. The V end lost 0 bases, the J end lost 7 bases, and 14 bases lay between the germline ends.

The chain has TRBV11-1 and TRBJ2-1, with 8 bases aligning to TRBD1. The CDR3 has 15 amino acids. The germline gives CDR1 SGHAT, CDR2 FQDESV (reference sequence). Germline trimming cut 1 base from V and 10 bases from J; bases unmatched to any gene: 9. DNA of the CDR3: TGTGCCAGCAGCTTAGGTACAGGGGGTAGCAAAGAGCAGTTCTTC. Translated, it gives CASSLGTGGSKEQFF.

The rearrangement uses TRBV5-4 and TRBJ2-7; 7 nucleotides match TRBD1. The CDR3 runs 15 residues. CDR1 is SGHNT and CDR2 is YYREEE in the germline V gene (reference sequence). J was trimmed by 6 bases and V by 4 bases; bases with no gene match: 13. The CDR3 spells CASSPRQGEVSEQYF. The CDR3 DNA is TGTGCCAGCAGCCCTCGACAGGGAGAAGTCTCCGAGCAGTACTTC.

Written as DNA, the CDR3 is TGTGCCAGCAGTGAGTCTGGGGGACAGGGAAGGTGGGCCACTGAAGCTTTCTTT. This gives the protein CASSESGGQGRWATEAFF. This chain connects TRBV6-1 to TRBJ1-1; 9 bases align to TRBD1. Germline V gene data show CDR1 as MNHNS and CDR2 as SASEGT. The CDR3 has 18 residues. J was trimmed by 4 bases and V by 3 bases; bases with no gene match: 15.

This clone came up once. The rearrangement uses TRBV16 and TRBJ2-5; the D is unclear. V lost 1 base to trimming and J lost 1 base, with 7 bases between them. Germline assignment: CDR1 KGHSY and CDR2 FQNENV. CDR3 length equals 14 residues. CDR3 coding DNA: TGTGCCAGCAGCCAATTTTCCGGCCAAGAGACCCAGTACTTC. It translates to CASSQFSGQETQYF.